The next 25 T cell receptor beta chains were all read from a single sample in a study of cytomegalovirus exposure and HLA in healthy donors. PCR primers comprised 60 Vbeta and 13 Jbeta primers. Profiling relied on immunoSEQ multiplex PCR, and the TCRdb table lists in-frame clones only, not all of them. Of some 220,000 clones listed, 75% to 85% are singletons. The source material was PBMCs. The receptors shown here come from a woman aged 55-75 years in good health and CMV-seropositive.

V usage is TRBV9 and J usage is TRBJ1-3; maybe TRBD1 (6 bases). V lost 1 base and J 3 bases, leaving 17 bases between the germline ends. The CDR3 is 17 amino acids. CDR1 and CDR2 from the germline V gene are SGDLS and YYNGEE. This CDR3 reads CASSVSPTGTSGNTIYF. CDR3 nucleotides: TGTGCCAGCAGCGTAAGTCCTACAGGGACTAGTGGAAACACCATATATTTT.

This chain links TRBV29-1 with TRBJ2-3, with 7 bases identical to TRBD1. CDR1 is SQVTM, CDR2 ANQGSEA, per germline. This CDR3 has 16 amino acids. J lost 3 bases, V lost 1 base, and 10 bases had no gene match. The CDR3 spells CSVEGLGTARTDTQYF. CDR3 coding DNA: TGCAGCGTTGAAGGTCTCGGGACAGCGAGGACAGATACGCAGTATTTT.

The chain combines TRBV5-4 with TRBJ2-5, with TRBD2 identical over 11 bases. Germline CDR1 reads SGHNT; CDR2 reads YYREEE (reference sequence). V lost 0 bases, J lost 4 bases, and 5 bases stayed unmatched. The CDR3 length is 16 residues. This chain's CDR3 is CASSLGLAGYSETQYF. The CDR3 DNA is TGTGCCAGCAGCTTGGGACTAGCGGGATACTCAGAGACCCAGTACTTC.

The genes are TRBV30 and TRBJ1-4; TRBD1 aligns across 10 bases. Germline assignment: CDR1 GTSNPN and CDR2 SVGIG (reference sequence). The CDR3 is 15 residues long. V shed 0 bases and J 7 bases; nucleotides not matched to a gene: 5. The DNA of the CDR3 is TGTGCCTGGAGTGTTGGGGGACAGGGGAGTGAAAAACTGTTTTTT. It specifies CAWSVGGQGSEKLFF. The full variable domain, in which reference TRBV30 and TRBJ1-4 provide the parts outside the CDR3, is SQTIHQWPATLVQPVGSPLSLECTVEGTSNPNLYWYRQAAGRGLQLLFYSVGIGQISSEVPQNLSASRPQDRQFILSSKKLLLSDSGFYLCAWSVGGQGSEKLFFGSGTQLSVL.

The rearrangement links TRBV6-5 to TRBJ2-2; TRBD2 agrees at 7 bases. Germline CDR1 MNHEY, CDR2 SVGAGI. Trimming cost V 5 bases and J 7 bases; bases outside gene matches: 10. The CDR3 is made up of 15 amino acids. Here the CDR3 DNA reads TGTGCCAGCAGTCCTTATCGGGGGGTTGGCGGGGAGCTGTTTTTT. Its translation is CASSPYRGVGGELFF.

This clone came up a few times. The chain links TRBV7-9 to TRBJ2-2; possible D gene TRBD2, 6 bases. The CDR3 contains 17 residues. V lost 4 bases and J lost 0, with 15 bases in between. Germline lookup yields CDR1 SEHNR and CDR2 FQNEAQ (reference sequence). The CDR3 nucleotides are TGTGCCAGCAGCTGGGAGCGCGGGAACACGAACACCGGGGAGCTGTTTTTT. Protein product: CASSWERGNTNTGELFF.

This clone has only one observation. The chain is built from TRBV5-4 and TRBJ2-3; maybe TRBD2 (6 bases). Deletions cut 1 base from V and 0 bases from J, with 12 bases between. The CDR3 is 16 amino acids. Germline loops: CDR1 SGHNT, CDR2 YYREEE (reference sequence). The CDR3 loop is CASSLRRESSTDTQYF. The CDR3 DNA reads TGTGCCAGCAGCTTGCGACGGGAGTCGAGCACAGATACGCAGTATTTT.

This clone was observed a few times. The V and J genes are TRBV5-1 and TRBJ2-5; D is perhaps TRBD2 (6 bases). The end of the DNA is better explained by TRBJ2-7, so the J call may be wrong. CDR1 SGHRS and CDR2 YFSETQ come from the germline V gene. This CDR3 has 12 residues. The CDR3 bases are TGCGCCAGCAGAAGGGAGGCCTACGAGCAGTACTTC. It is translated as CASRREAYEQYF.

For this clone: Additional DNA sequences in this sample encode the identical CDR3. The chain joins TRBV28 to TRBJ2-2; D is possibly TRBD2 (6 bases). The CDR3 consists of 15 residues. Per germline, CDR1 MDHEN and CDR2 SYDVKM. The V and J ends lost 3 bases and 0 bases respectively, with 8 bases between them. The CDR3 sequence: CASSFAGTNTGELFF. CDR3 nucleotide sequence: TGTGCCAGCAGTTTCGCGGGGACGAACACCGGGGAGCTGTTTTTT.

The J gene is TRBJ2-1, the V gene TRBV6-5; D possibly corresponds to TRBD2 (6 bases). Germline loops: CDR1 MNHEY, CDR2 SVGAGI. Between the trimmed V and J ends, which lost 5 bases and 8 bases, there was a span of 19 bases. The CDR3 covers 15 residues. The DNA for the CDR3 is TGTGCCAGCAGTAGAAGCTGGGACTCCTCCGATGAGCAGTTCTTC. This translates into CASSRSWDSSDEQFF.

The chain links TRBV7-2 to TRBJ1-2; 9 bases map to TRBD1. This CDR3 comprises 15 residues. Trimming removed 4 bases from V and 8 bases from J; junction bases left unmatched: 11. Germline values: CDR1 SGHTA, CDR2 FQGNSA. CDR3 in amino acids: CASSSIRTGAGGYTF. CDR3 in DNA: TGTGCCAGCAGCTCGATCAGGACAGGGGCGGGGGGCTACACCTTC.

The chain is built from TRBV7-2 and TRBJ2-3; D may be TRBD1 (6 bases). CDR1 and CDR2 (germline): SGHTA, FQGNSA. With 6 bases removed from V and 3 bases from J, the gap between germline ends came to 10 bases. The CDR3 runs 13 residues. CDR3 region: CASSLTGTDTQYF. The CDR3 DNA reads TGTGCCAGCAGTCTCACAGGGACAGATACGCAGTATTTT.

As DNA, the CDR3 is TGTGCCAGCAGCGTAGGCGGGAGCGTGCACAATGAGCAGTTCTTC. Residues: CASSVGGSVHNEQFF. V is TRBV9 and J is TRBJ2-1; 7 bases align to TRBD2. The CDR3 has 15 residues. V shed 0 bases, J shed 5 bases, and the junction held 5 bases outside the gene matches. In germline, CDR1 is SGDLS, CDR2 YYNGEE.

The CDR3 loop is CASSQPGQRYEQYF. CDR3 DNA: TGTGCCAGCTCACAGCCGGGACAGAGATACGAGCAGTACTTC. The chain carries TRBV18 and TRBJ2-7; 7 bases line up with TRBD1. Germline-derived CDR1 and CDR2 are KGHSH and LQKENI. The V gene end was trimmed by 4 bases and the J gene end by 4 bases; junction bases not matched to a gene: 7. The CDR3 totals 14 residues.

The V gene is TRBV18, the J gene TRBJ2-7; 10 nucleotides match TRBD1. Trimming removed 2 bases from V and 5 bases from J; junction bases left unmatched: 6. The CDR3 contains 15 residues. The germline V gene encodes CDR1 KGHSH and CDR2 LQKENI. The CDR3 DNA sequence: TGTGCCAGCTCACCAGCGGGACAGGGGAGCGACGAGCAGTACTTC. It codes for CASSPAGQGSDEQYF.

The gene calls are TRBV4-1 and TRBJ1-5, with D maybe TRBD1 (6 bases). CDR1 is MGHRA, CDR2 YSYEKL, per germline. This CDR3 region has 14 residues. The V and J ends lost 1 base and 10 bases respectively, with 14 bases between them. This CDR3 is CASSQAQGYGPQHF. CDR3 sequence (DNA): TGCGCCAGCAGCCAAGCACAGGGTTATGGACCCCAGCATTTT.

A note on this clone: This specimen includes other DNA sequences encoding the same CDR3. This chain uses TRBV30 with TRBJ2-3; no firm D call. V gave up 0 bases and J gave up 6 bases, with 13 bases separating them. CDR1 is GTSNPN and CDR2 is SVGIG in the germline V gene (reference sequence). The CDR3 is made up of 14 amino acids. CDR3: CAWSVGSGLDTQYF. The DNA of the CDR3 is TGTGCCTGGAGTGTAGGATCGGGTTTGGATACGCAGTATTTT.

This clone showed up just a few times. This sequence joins TRBV5-1 and TRBJ1-3, with 10 bases identical to TRBD1. The germline gives CDR1 SGHRS, CDR2 YFSETQ. The CDR3 spans 14 residues. V dropped 3 bases and J dropped 8; count of bases not matched to a gene: 5. The CDR3 nucleotides are TGCGCCAGCAGCTCGCGACAGGGGGCGGACACCATATATTTT. Its protein is CASSSRQGADTIYF.

This chain links TRBV6-1 with TRBJ2-7; 9 bases agree with TRBD1. The CDR3 contains 15 residues. Germline trimming cut 4 bases from V and 8 bases from J; bases unmatched to any gene: 12. CDR1 and CDR2 from the germline V gene are MNHNS and SASEGT. The chain's CDR3 is CASSVQGAEPNKQYF. In DNA form, the CDR3 reads TGTGCCAGCAGTGTACAGGGGGCAGAACCTAATAAGCAGTACTTC.

The chain has TRBV23-1 and TRBJ1-1; 7 positions agree with TRBD1. TRBV23-1 is flagged as an ORF with uncertain function. V lost 6 bases and J lost 0; bases outside the gene matches: 10. The CDR3 spans 16 residues. The CDR3, as DNA: TGCGCCAGCAGGACCGGGACAGAAAATTTGAACACTGAAGCTTTCTTT. Its protein is CASRTGTENLNTEAFF.

This clone appeared a few times. The rearrangement uses TRBV5-1 and TRBJ2-7; weak D call: TRBD2 (5 bases). From germline, CDR1 is SGHRS and CDR2 YFSETQ. This CDR3 has 15 residues. Trimming stripped 4 bases from V and 0 bases from J, with 14 bases between. CDR3 nucleotide sequence: TGCGCCAGCAGCGAGGACTGGATTAGCTCCTACGAGCAGTACTTC. It is translated as CASSEDWISSYEQYF. The whole variable domain, filled in from reference TRBV5-1 and TRBJ2-7, reads KAGVTQTPRYLIKTRGQQVTLSCSPISGHRSVSWYQQTPGQGLQFLFEYFSETQRNKGNFPGRFSGRQFSNSRSEMNVSTLELGDSALYLCASSEDWISSYEQYFGPGTRLTVT.

This chain connects TRBV7-2 to TRBJ2-7; possible D gene TRBD2, 6 bases. V lost 5 bases and J 5 bases, leaving 19 bases between the germline ends. In germline, CDR1 is SGHTA, CDR2 FQGNSA. This CDR3 has 15 amino acids. CDR3 sequence reads: CASSRDRDSRNEQYF. The DNA of the CDR3 is TGTGCCAGCAGCAGAGACCGGGACTCGAGGAACGAGCAGTACTTC.

The genes are TRBV28 and TRBJ2-7; TRBD1 matches at 7 bases. This CDR3 has 15 residues. The V and J ends lost 2 bases and 1 base, in that order; junction bases with no gene match: 5. CDR1 and CDR2 from the germline V gene are MDHEN and SYDVKM. The DNA of the CDR3 is TGTGCCAGCAGTTTAGTAAACAGGGGATCCTACGAGCAGTACTTC. Its translation: CASSLVNRGSYEQYF.

V is TRBV2 and J is TRBJ2-7, with D unclear. Looked up from germline, CDR1 is SNHLY and CDR2 is FYNNEI. With 3 bases removed from V and 3 bases from J, the gap between germline ends came to 15 bases. The CDR3 length is 15 residues. This CDR3 reads CASSEGSWALYEQYF. The CDR3, as DNA: TGTGCCAGCAGTGAGGGCAGTTGGGCTCTCTACGAGCAGTACTTC.

The chain uses TRBV11-1 and TRBJ2-7; TRBD1 aligns across 11 bases. The ends lost 3 bases at V and 6 bases at J; junction bases unmatched: 4. This CDR3 region has 14 residues. Germline lookup yields CDR1 SGHAT and CDR2 FQDESV (reference sequence). The CDR3 region is CASSLDRGLSEQYF. DNA for the CDR3: TGTGCCAGCAGCTTGGACAGGGGGCTATCCGAGCAGTACTTC.